This is a list of T cell receptor beta chains from one sample in a study of CD8 T cells in Susac syndrome. TCRdb ran MiXCR on the immunoSEQ multiplex PCR reads and lists one entry per CDR3 protein. The table has roughly 130,000 distinct CDR3 sequences, roughly 94% seen once. Sample: CD8+ T cells from PBMCs. These receptors were obtained from a human donor with Susac syndrome. Each CDR3 is given with its conserved first and last residue. A D gene is named only where the DNA matches it firmly. Where a row states a size, it is once, few, many or the class of an expanded clone; other rows omit it.

v_gene	abundance	d_gene	j_gene	CDR3nt	CDR3aa
TRBV15	-	-	TRBJ2-5	TGTGCCACCAGCAGAGATACTGCAAGATTCCAAGAGACCCAGTACTTC	CATSRDTARFQETQYF
TRBV5-6	once	-	TRBJ1-1	TGTGCCAGCAGCCACGGGACCGAGGATCTGAACACTGAAGCTTTCTTT	CASSHGTEDLNTEAFF
TRBV2	-	-	TRBJ1-5	TGTGCCAGCATTGGGGAAGGGTGGCAGCCCCAGCATTTT	CASIGEGWQPQHF
TRBV27	-	TRBD1	TRBJ1-5	TGTGCCAGCAGTTCGGGACAGGCCAGCAATCAGCCCCAGCATTTT	CASSSGQASNQPQHF
TRBV29-1	-	TRBD1	TRBJ2-1	TGCAGCGTCCCCCTCCCGGGACAGACCTACAATGAGCAGTTCTTC	CSVPLPGQTYNEQFF
TRBV13	-	-	TRBJ2-1	TGTGCCAGCAGCGACCTGGGGGGCGCGGATAATGAGCAGTTCTTC	CASSDLGGADNEQFF
TRBV5-1	-	-	TRBJ2-5	TGCGCCAGCAGACACGAGCAAGAGACCCAGTACTTC	CASRHEQETQYF
TRBV10-2	-	TRBD1	TRBJ2-7	TGCGCCAGCGGGGGACAGGGGGCAGGAGAGCAGTACTTC	CASGGQGAGEQYF
TRBV3-1	-	TRBD2	TRBJ2-7	TGTGCCAGCAGAGGGACTAGCGGGGGGGTGACCTACGAGCAGTACTTC	CASRGTSGGVTYEQYF
TRBV4-2	-	TRBD1	TRBJ1-1	TGTGCCAGTAGGGACAGGGGGTTGAACACTGAAGCTTTCTTT	CASRDRGLNTEAFF
TRBV9	-	TRBD1	TRBJ2-5	TGTGCCAGCAGCGTGAGGACAGGAGTCCAAGAGACCCAGTACTTC	CASSVRTGVQETQYF
TRBV19	-	-	TRBJ2-4	TGTGCCAGTAGGCCCATAGATTCCAAAAACATTCAGTACTTC	CASRPIDSKNIQYF
TRBV19	-	TRBD2	TRBJ2-5	TGTGCCAGTATAGGGACTAGCGGAGAGACCCAGTACTTC	CASIGTSGETQYF
TRBV2	-	-	TRBJ1-2	TGTGCCAGCAGTGATGGGAATGGCTACACCTTC	CASSDGNGYTF
TRBV11-2	-	-	TRBJ2-1	TGTGCCAGCAGCTCCATAGGGTATGAGCAGTTCTTC	CASSSIGYEQFF
TRBV21-1	-	-	TRBJ2-5	TGTGCCAGCAGCACCGGGGGGAAAGAGACCCAGTACTTC	CASSTGGKETQYF
TRBV3-1	-	-	TRBJ2-2	TGTGCCAGCAGCCAAGCTACATCGGGCACCGGGGAGCTGTTTTTT	CASSQATSGTGELFF
TRBV7-8	-	-	TRBJ2-1	TGTGCCAGCAGCTTAGTCAGTGGAGGGAGTGAGCAGTTCTTC	CASSLVSGGSEQFF
TRBV9	-	TRBD1	TRBJ2-3	TGTGCCAGCAGCGTAGCGGAGACAGGGGAAATCACAGATACGCAGTATTTT	CASSVAETGEITDTQYF
TRBV15	-	TRBD1	TRBJ1-2	TGTGCCACCAGCGAAGGCAGGGGGGCCTATGGCTACACCTTC	CATSEGRGAYGYTF
TRBV29-1	-	TRBD1	TRBJ1-2	TGCAGCGTTGAAGAAGCAGGGGGGCCGTACTATGGCTACACCTTC	CSVEEAGGPYYGYTF
TRBV24-1	-	-	TRBJ2-5	TGTGCCACCAGTGATTCCCGAACTAGTTCCAGAGAGACCCAGTACTTC	CATSDSRTSSRETQYF
TRBV6-5	-	-	TRBJ1-2	TGTGCCAGCAGTTACTACGGGAGCGTGATACCGACTAACTATGGCTACACCTTC	CASSYYGSVIPTNYGYTF
TRBV21-1	-	-	TRBJ2-5	TGTGCCAGCAGCAAAGTCGACCGCCAATCAAAAGAGACCCAGTACTTC	CASSKVDRQSKETQYF
TRBV9	-	-	TRBJ1-3	TGTGCCAGCAGCGCCGACCCAAAGGGAAACACCACATATTTT	CASSADPKGNTTYF
TRBV4-3	-	TRBD2	TRBJ2-3	TGCGCCAGCAGCCAAGAGGCGGGGAGGGTAGATACGCAGTATTTT	CASSQEAGRVDTQYF
TRBV7-3	-	TRBD2	TRBJ2-3	TGTGCCAGCAGCTCTCCTCTAGCGGGGGGGCCGGGCACAGATACGCAGTATTTT	CASSSPLAGGPGTDTQYF
TRBV11-1	-	-	TRBJ2-2	TGTGCCAGCAGAGACCCCACCGGGGAGCTGTTTTTT	CASRDPTGELFF
TRBV6-5	-	TRBD2	TRBJ2-1	TGTGCCAGCAGTTACCTCGGCGGGGGGGCAGGGGATGAGCAGTTCTTC	CASSYLGGGAGDEQFF
TRBV3-1	few	-	TRBJ1-3	TGTGCCAGCAGCCAAGACAGGGGTGCCGGAAACACCATATATTTT	CASSQDRGAGNTIYF
TRBV12-3/TRBV12-4	once	-	TRBJ2-1	TGTGCCAGCAGGTTCATGAGCTCCTACAATGAGCAGTTCTTC	CASRFMSSYNEQFF
TRBV5-1	once	TRBD1	TRBJ2-7	TGCGCCAGCAGCCACCGGACAGGGAACGAGCAGTACTTC	CASSHRTGNEQYF
TRBV6-2/TRBV6-3	-	-	TRBJ2-3	TGTGCCAGCAGTCTAGGACTGGTTACAGATACGCAGTATTTT	CASSLGLVTDTQYF
TRBV6-2/TRBV6-3	-	-	TRBJ2-1	TGTGCCAGCAGTTATGGTGCGCAGTTCTTC	CASSYGAQFF
TRBV29-1	-	-	TRBJ2-5	TGCAGCGTTGAGAACACGGAGTACCAAGAGACCCAGTACTTC	CSVENTEYQETQYF
TRBV14	-	-	TRBJ2-1	TGTGCCAGCAGCCAAGATCCCTCCAACGAGCAGTTCTTC	CASSQDPSNEQFF
TRBV9	-	-	TRBJ2-2	TGTGCCAGCAGCTATCACAGCGTCGCGAACACCGGGGAGCTGTTTTTT	CASSYHSVANTGELFF
TRBV29-1	-	TRBD1	TRBJ1-1	TGCAGCGCCGGGACAGGGGGCTCTGAAGCTTTCTTT	CSAGTGGSEAFF
TRBV7-9	once	TRBD1	TRBJ1-6	TGTGCCAGCACCGAATGGGGACAGGGGGACTCACCCCTCCACTTT	CASTEWGQGDSPLHF
TRBV20-1	-	TRBD1	TRBJ1-2	TGCAGTGCTAGAGATGACAGGGAGGGGGTTAACTATGGCTACACCTTC	CSARDDREGVNYGYTF
TRBV20-1	-	-	TRBJ1-1	TGCAGTGCTAGAGGTGCTGAAGCTTTCTTT	CSARGAEAFF
TRBV20-1	once	TRBD1	TRBJ2-7	TGCAGTGCTAGCAATGTAGGGGGCTGGTCCTACGAGCAGTACTTC	CSASNVGGWSYEQYF
TRBV20-1	-	TRBD2	TRBJ2-5	TGCAGTGCCCGACTAGCGGGGGGGATGGAGACCCAGTACTTC	CSARLAGGMETQYF
TRBV13	-	TRBD1	TRBJ1-6	TGTGCCAGCAGCTCGACCCCAGGGGGCGGCGATTCACCCCTCCACTTT	CASSSTPGGGDSPLHF
TRBV9	-	TRBD1	TRBJ1-1	TGTGCCAGCAGCGCCTACAGGGGAAGTTCCACTGAAGCTTTCTTT	CASSAYRGSSTEAFF
TRBV3-1	-	-	TRBJ2-7	TGTGCCAGCAGCCCCGGGACACTCCACTACGAGCAGTACTTC	CASSPGTLHYEQYF
TRBV29-1	-	-	TRBJ2-2	TGCAGCGTTGCCCACGGGTCCAGGGAGCTGTTTTTT	CSVAHGSRELFF
TRBV4-1	-	-	TRBJ2-7	TGCGCCAGCAGCCAAGCCGGACAACCGGGCCACGAGCAGTACTTC	CASSQAGQPGHEQYF
TRBV12-3/TRBV12-4	-	-	TRBJ2-7	TGTGCCAGCAGTCCTTACCCCTACGAGCAGTACTTC	CASSPYPYEQYF
TRBV3-1	-	TRBD1	TRBJ1-2	TGTGCCAGCAGCCAAGGGACAGGGTCGTATGGCTACACCTTC	CASSQGTGSYGYTF
TRBV6-2/TRBV6-3	-	-	TRBJ1-6	TGTGCCAGCAGTTACGCATGGAAATCCCTCCACTTT	CASSYAWKSLHF
TRBV20-1	-	-	TRBJ2-2	TGCAGTGCCCGGTGGGCCACCGGGGAGCTGTTTTTT	CSARWATGELFF
TRBV29-1	-	TRBD2	TRBJ2-3	TGCAGCGGCCGCGGGGGGCGCGGCACAGATACGCAGTATTTT	CSGRGGRGTDTQYF